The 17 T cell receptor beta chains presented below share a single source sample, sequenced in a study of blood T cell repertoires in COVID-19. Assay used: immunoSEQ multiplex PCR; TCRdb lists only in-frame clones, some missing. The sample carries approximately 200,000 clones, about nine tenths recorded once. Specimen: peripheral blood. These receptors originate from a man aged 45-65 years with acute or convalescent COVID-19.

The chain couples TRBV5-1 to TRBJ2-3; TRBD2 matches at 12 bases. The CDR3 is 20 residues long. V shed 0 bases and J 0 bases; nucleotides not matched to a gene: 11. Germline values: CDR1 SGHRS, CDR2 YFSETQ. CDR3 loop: CASSLDPPSGGVPSTDTQYF. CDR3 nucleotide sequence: TGCGCCAGCAGCTTGGATCCCCCTAGCGGGGGGGTCCCGAGCACAGATACGCAGTATTTT.

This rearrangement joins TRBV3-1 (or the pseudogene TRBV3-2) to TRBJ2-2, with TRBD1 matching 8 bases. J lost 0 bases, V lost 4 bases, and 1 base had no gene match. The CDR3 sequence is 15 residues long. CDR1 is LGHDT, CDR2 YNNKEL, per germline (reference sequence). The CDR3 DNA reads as TGTGCCAGCAGCCGACAGGGGCCGAACACCGGGGAGCTGTTTTTT. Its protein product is CASSRQGPNTGELFF.

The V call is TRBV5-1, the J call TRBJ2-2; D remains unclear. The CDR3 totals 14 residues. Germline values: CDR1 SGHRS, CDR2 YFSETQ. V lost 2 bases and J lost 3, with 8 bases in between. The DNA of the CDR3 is TGCGCCAGCAGCTTAGTGTCGGACACCGGGGAGCTGTTTTTT. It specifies CASSLVSDTGELFF.

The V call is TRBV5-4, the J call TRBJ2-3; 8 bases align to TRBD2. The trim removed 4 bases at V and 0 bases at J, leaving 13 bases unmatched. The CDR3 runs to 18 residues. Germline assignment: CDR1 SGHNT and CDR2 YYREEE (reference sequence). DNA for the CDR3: TGTGCCAGCAGCCGGGGGGGCGGGGGCCGGTCAAGCACAGATACGCAGTATTTT. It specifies CASSRGGGGRSSTDTQYF. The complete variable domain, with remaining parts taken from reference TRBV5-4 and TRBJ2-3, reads ETGVTQSPTHLIKTRGQQVTLRCSSQSGHNTVSWYQQALGQGPQFIFQYYREEENGRGNFPPRFSGLQFPNYSSELNVNALELDDSALYLCASSRGGGGRSSTDTQYFGPGTRLTVL.

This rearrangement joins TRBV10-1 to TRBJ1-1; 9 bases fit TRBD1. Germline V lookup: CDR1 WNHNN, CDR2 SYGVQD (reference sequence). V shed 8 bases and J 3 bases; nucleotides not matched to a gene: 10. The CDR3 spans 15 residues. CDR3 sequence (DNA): TGCGCCAGCTCAGCCGGGACAGGGAGTGACACTGAAGCTTTCTTT. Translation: CASSAGTGSDTEAFF.

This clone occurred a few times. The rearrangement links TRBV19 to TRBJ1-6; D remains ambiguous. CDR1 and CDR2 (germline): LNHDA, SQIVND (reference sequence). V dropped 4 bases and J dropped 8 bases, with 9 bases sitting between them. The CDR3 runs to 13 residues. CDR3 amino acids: CASSTYSHSPLHF. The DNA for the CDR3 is TGTGCCAGTAGTACCTACTCTCATTCACCCCTCCACTTT.

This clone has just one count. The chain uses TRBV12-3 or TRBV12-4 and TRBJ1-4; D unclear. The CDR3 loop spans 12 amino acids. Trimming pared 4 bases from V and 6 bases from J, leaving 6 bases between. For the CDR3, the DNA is TGTGCCAGCAGTTACGGGTATGAAAAACTGTTTTTT. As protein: CASSYGYEKLFF.

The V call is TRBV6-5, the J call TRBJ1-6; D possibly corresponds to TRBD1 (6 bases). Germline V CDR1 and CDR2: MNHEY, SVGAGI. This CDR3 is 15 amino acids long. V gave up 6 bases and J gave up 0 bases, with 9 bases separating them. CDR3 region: CASRQDSSYNSPLHF. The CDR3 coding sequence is TGTGCCAGCAGACAGGACAGCTCCTATAATTCACCCCTCCACTTT.

The CDR3: CASSTGQGRNNSPLHF. CDR3 bases: TGTGCCAGCAGCACCGGACAGGGCCGTAACAATTCACCCCTCCACTTT. The chain is built from TRBV7-9 and TRBJ1-6, with 8 bases that match TRBD1. Germline loops: CDR1 SEHNR, CDR2 FQNEAQ (reference sequence). This CDR3 has 16 residues. V shed 5 bases, J shed 7 bases, and the junction held 10 bases outside the gene matches.

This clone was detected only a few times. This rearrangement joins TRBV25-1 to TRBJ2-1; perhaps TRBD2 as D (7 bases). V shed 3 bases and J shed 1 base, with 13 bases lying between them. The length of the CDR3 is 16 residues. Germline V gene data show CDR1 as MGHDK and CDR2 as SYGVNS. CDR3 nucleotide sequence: TGTGCCAGCAGTGACATTCGGGGGGCGTCCTACAATGAGCAGTTCTTC. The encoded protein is CASSDIRGASYNEQFF.

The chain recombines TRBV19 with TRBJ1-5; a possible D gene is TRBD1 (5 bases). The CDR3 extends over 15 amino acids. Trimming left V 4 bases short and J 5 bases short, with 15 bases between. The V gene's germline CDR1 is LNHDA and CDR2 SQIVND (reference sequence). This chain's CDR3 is CASSTRAGGDQPQHF. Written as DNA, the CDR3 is TGTGCCAGTAGTACCCGGGCCGGGGGGGATCAGCCCCAGCATTTT.

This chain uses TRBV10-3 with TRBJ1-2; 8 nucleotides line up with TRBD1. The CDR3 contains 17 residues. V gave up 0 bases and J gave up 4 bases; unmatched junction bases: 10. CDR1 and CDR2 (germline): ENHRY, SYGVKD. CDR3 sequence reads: CAISESALYDRGYGYTF. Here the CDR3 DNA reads TGTGCCATCAGTGAGTCGGCGTTATACGACAGGGGCTATGGCTACACCTTC.

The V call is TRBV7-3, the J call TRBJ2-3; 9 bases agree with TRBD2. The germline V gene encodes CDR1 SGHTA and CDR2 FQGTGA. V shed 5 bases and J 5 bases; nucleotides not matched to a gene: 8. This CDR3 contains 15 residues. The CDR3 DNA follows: TGTGCCAGCAGCCCGTCTAGCGGGGCGGGAGATACGCAGTATTTT. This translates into CASSPSSGAGDTQYF.

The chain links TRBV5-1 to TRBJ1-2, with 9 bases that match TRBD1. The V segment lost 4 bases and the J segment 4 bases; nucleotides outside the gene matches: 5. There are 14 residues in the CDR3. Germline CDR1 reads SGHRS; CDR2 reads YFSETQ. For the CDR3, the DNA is TGCGCCAGCAGCGGGACAGGGTTCGGCTATGGCTACACCTTC. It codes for CASSGTGFGYGYTF. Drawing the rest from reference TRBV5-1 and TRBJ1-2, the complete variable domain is KAGVTQTPRYLIKTRGQQVTLSCSPISGHRSVSWYQQTPGQGLQFLFEYFSETQRNKGNFPGRFSGRQFSNSRSEMNVSTLELGDSALYLCASSGTGFGYGYTFGSGTRLTVV.

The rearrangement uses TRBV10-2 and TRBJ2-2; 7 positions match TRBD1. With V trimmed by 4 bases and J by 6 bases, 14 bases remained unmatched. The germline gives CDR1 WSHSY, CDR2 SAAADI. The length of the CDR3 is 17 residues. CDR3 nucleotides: TGCGCCAGCAGTGCCCTGGGGGAGACAGGGATTTCCGGGGAGCTGTTTTTT. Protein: CASSALGETGISGELFF.

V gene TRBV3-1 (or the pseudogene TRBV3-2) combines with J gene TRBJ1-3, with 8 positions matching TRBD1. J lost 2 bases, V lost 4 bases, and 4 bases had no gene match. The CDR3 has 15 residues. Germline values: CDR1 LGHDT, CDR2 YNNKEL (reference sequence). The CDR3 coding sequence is TGTGCCAGCAGCCCCACAGGGGGACCTGGAAACACCATATATTTT. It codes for CASSPTGGPGNTIYF.

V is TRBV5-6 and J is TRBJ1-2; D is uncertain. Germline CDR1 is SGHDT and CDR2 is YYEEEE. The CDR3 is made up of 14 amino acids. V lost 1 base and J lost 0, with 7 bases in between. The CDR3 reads CASSLTGANYGYTF. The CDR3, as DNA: TGTGCCAGCAGCTTGACGGGTGCTAACTATGGCTACACCTTC.